These T cell receptor beta chains were read from a single sample in a study of CD8+ T cells in alopecia areata. This table comes from immunoSEQ multiplex PCR, and its TCRdb copy is limited to in-frame clones, with some not included. The sample lists about 120,000 clones, around 50% occurring once. Sequencing was performed on NKG2D-low CD8+ T cells sorted from blood. The receptors were gathered from a human donor with alopecia areata. CDR3s include the opening cysteine and the closing phenylalanine or tryptophan. D genes are given only for firm matches. Size values are once, few and many counts, or a class for expanded clones, and some rows have none.

cdr3_nt	cdr3_aa	d_call	v_call	j_call	clone_size
TGTGCCAGCAGCTTGGGACAGGGGGGCGAGCAGTACTTC	CASSLGQGGEQYF	TRBD1	TRBV11-2	TRBJ2-7	-
TGCGCCAGCACGGTGAGCTCCTACAATGAGCAGTTCTTC	CASTVSSYNEQFF	-	TRBV23-1	TRBJ2-1	few
TGTGCCAGCAGCTTAGGGACAGAAAATGGCTACACCTTC	CASSLGTENGYTF	-	TRBV7-9	TRBJ1-2	few
TGCAGCGTTGTTCCTAGCGGGAGGGCCAATGAGCAGTTCTTC	CSVVPSGRANEQFF	TRBD2	TRBV29-1	TRBJ2-1	-
TGCAGCGTAGAAGACAGGGCCCCCATTTGGGGCTACACCTTC	CSVEDRAPIWGYTF	TRBD1	TRBV29-1	TRBJ1-2	-
TGTGCCAGCAGCTTTGACACAGATACGCAGTATTTT	CASSFDTDTQYF	-	TRBV7-9	TRBJ2-3	once
TGTGCCAGCAGCTGGGGGAGCTCCTATAATTCACCCCTCCACTTT	CASSWGSSYNSPLHF	-	TRBV11-2	TRBJ1-6	few
TGTGCCAGCAGTCCCAGACTACAGAGGGATGAGCAGTTCTTC	CASSPRLQRDEQFF	-	TRBV28	TRBJ2-1	few
TGTGCCAGCACCCTCTTCTTTGCCGGGATAGCGGGAAGCACAGATACGCAGTATTTT	CASTLFFAGIAGSTDTQYF	TRBD2	TRBV2	TRBJ2-3	-
TGTGCCAGCAGCTTAACCTGGAAGCCGGGAGAGACCCAGTACTTC	CASSLTWKPGETQYF	-	TRBV7-9	TRBJ2-5	few
TGTGCCAGCAGCCTGGGGGAGGGCTATGGCTACACCTTC	CASSLGEGYGYTF	-	TRBV27	TRBJ1-2	few
TGTGCCTGGAGTGGACCGACTGGAAACACCATATATTTT	CAWSGPTGNTIYF	-	TRBV30	TRBJ1-3	once
TGCAGCGCCCTGGAGGGCTATGAGCAGTACTTC	CSALEGYEQYF	-	TRBV29-1	TRBJ2-7	-
TGTGCCAGCAGTTTAATGGGGGGCGCAGATCAGCCCCAGCATTTT	CASSLMGGADQPQHF	-	TRBV27	TRBJ1-5	-
TGTGCCAGCAGTTCCTCCGTGGACAGCTCCTACGAGCAGTACTTC	CASSSSVDSSYEQYF	-	TRBV28	TRBJ2-7	-
TGCAGCGTTGAAATAGGACAGGGGGGCACAGATACGCAGTATTTT	CSVEIGQGGTDTQYF	TRBD1	TRBV29-1	TRBJ2-3	few
TGCAGCGTTGAAGTCCCGGGACAGGGCATTTACGAGCAGTACTTC	CSVEVPGQGIYEQYF	TRBD1	TRBV29-1	TRBJ2-7	once
TGTGCCAGCAGTTACGAAAGCGGGTCCTACAATGAGCAGTTCTTC	CASSYESGSYNEQFF	-	TRBV6-6	TRBJ2-1	once
TGTGCCTGGAGTGTTACTAGCGGGAGCTTGGAGCTGTTTTTT	CAWSVTSGSLELFF	TRBD2	TRBV30	TRBJ2-2	-